This is a list of T cell receptor beta chains from one sample in a study of shared clonotypes between healthy human individuals. Sequencing used immunoSEQ multiplex PCR; TCRdb keeps in-frame clones, though not all of them. The table records millions of clones, around 90% of them present only once. Sequencing was carried out using naive CD4+ T cells sorted from blood. The receptor source for this set is a man between 18 and 35 years old in good health. The CDR3 runs from the conserved cysteine through the conserved F or W. The D gene is left open where the match is weak. Rows may omit the clone size; those that give it use once, few, many or a size class.

TRBJ2-3	TRBD2	16	-	TRBV5-4	CASSPDPGLTSDTQYF	TGTGCCAGCAGCCCGGACCCGGGACTAACATCAGATACGCAGTATTTT
TRBJ2-5	TRBD2	15	-	TRBV7-6	CASSYRLAEAETQYF	TGTGCCAGCAGCTATCGACTAGCGGAGGCAGAGACCCAGTACTTC
TRBJ1-3	TRBD1	15	-	TRBV9	CASSKGGSAGNTIYF	TGTGCCAGCAGCAAAGGGGGCTCGGCTGGAAACACCATATATTTT
TRBJ1-2	-	15	-	TRBV7-8	CASSLGQVLTYGYTF	TGTGCCAGCAGCTTAGGACAAGTCTTAACCTATGGCTACACCTTC
TRBJ2-7	-	14	-	TRBV12-1	CASSPPSERGEQYF	TGTGCCAGCAGCCCCCCTAGCGAGCGGGGCGAGCAGTACTTC
TRBJ2-7	-	14	-	TRBV7-2	CASSLRGEAYEQYF	TGTGCCAGCAGCTTAAGAGGGGAGGCCTACGAGCAGTACTTC
TRBJ2-7	TRBD2	12	-	TRBV10-2	CASGGVTTEQYF	TGCGCCAGCGGGGGGGTTACCACCGAGCAGTACTTC
TRBJ1-4	-	14	-	TRBV6-5	CASSLQGLGEKLFF	TGTGCCAGCAGCCTACAGGGATTAGGGGAAAAACTGTTTTTT
TRBJ2-7	-	17	-	TRBV2	CASRNFRTTLSSYEQYF	TGTGCCAGCAGAAATTTTAGGACTACCTTAAGCTCCTACGAGCAGTACTTC
TRBJ2-5	-	13	-	TRBV15	CATSWREQETQYF	TGTGCCACCAGCTGGAGGGAACAAGAGACCCAGTACTTC
TRBJ2-7	TRBD1	16	once	TRBV28	CASSPGQANRAYEQYF	TGTGCCAGCAGCCCCGGACAGGCAAATAGAGCCTACGAGCAGTACTTC
TRBJ2-6	-	15	-	TRBV7-2	CASSWTGSGANVLTF	TGTGCCAGCAGTTGGACTGGATCTGGGGCCAACGTCCTGACTTTC
TRBJ2-6	-	15	-	TRBV18	CASSPGISGANVLTF	TGTGCCAGCTCACCAGGAATCTCTGGGGCCAACGTCCTGACTTTC
TRBJ2-2	TRBD1	15	-	TRBV11-2	CASSLGQGNTGELFF	TGTGCCAGCAGCTTGGGACAGGGGAACACCGGGGAGCTGTTTTTT
TRBJ2-7	-	14	-	TRBV2	CASTTVKGYYEQYF	TGTGCCAGCACCACTGTGAAGGGTTACTACGAGCAGTACTTC
TRBJ1-3	-	17	-	TRBV5-1	CASSFSPGRSSGNTIYF	TGCGCCAGCAGCTTCTCCCCGGGCCGTTCCTCTGGAAACACCATATATTTT
TRBJ2-1	TRBD1	15	-	TRBV2	CATLKSGQGNNEQFF	TGTGCCACCTTAAAGTCAGGACAGGGGAACAATGAGCAGTTCTTC
TRBJ1-5	-	15	-	TRBV5-8	CASSLGVQGGQPQHF	TGTGCCAGCAGCTTGGGGGTACAGGGAGGTCAGCCCCAGCATTTT
TRBJ1-1	TRBD1	13	-	TRBV6-5	CASRRTGGFEAFF	TGTGCCAGCAGACGGACAGGGGGCTTTGAAGCTTTCTTT
TRBJ1-2	-	13	-	TRBV6-5	CASSRQPSYGYTF	TGTGCCAGCAGTCGTCAGCCTTCCTATGGCTACACCTTC
TRBJ1-3	-	16	-	TRBV7-9	CASSPRGSSSGNTIYF	TGTGCCAGCAGCCCTAGGGGGAGCTCCTCTGGAAACACCATATATTTT
TRBJ2-7	TRBD2	14	-	TRBV19	CASSIELAGAEQYF	TGTGCCAGTAGTATCGAGCTAGCGGGAGCCGAGCAGTACTTC
TRBJ2-2	-	13	-	TRBV10-1	CASRRDLTGELFF	TGCGCCAGCAGGCGGGACCTTACCGGGGAGCTGTTTTTT
TRBJ1-5	-	15	-	TRBV28	CASSSDLGSNQPQHF	TGTGCCAGCAGTTCGGACTTGGGGAGCAATCAGCCCCAGCATTTT
TRBJ2-7	-	15	-	TRBV25-1	CASSESRGATNEQYF	TGTGCCAGCAGTGAATCAAGGGGGGCCACTAACGAGCAGTACTTC
TRBJ2-7	TRBD2	14	-	TRBV5-1	CASSRTSGPYEQYF	TGCGCCAGCAGCAGAACTAGCGGGCCCTACGAGCAGTACTTC
TRBJ2-1	-	14	-	TRBV5-1	CASSAFSLANEQFF	TGCGCCAGCAGCGCATTCAGCCTAGCCAATGAGCAGTTCTTC